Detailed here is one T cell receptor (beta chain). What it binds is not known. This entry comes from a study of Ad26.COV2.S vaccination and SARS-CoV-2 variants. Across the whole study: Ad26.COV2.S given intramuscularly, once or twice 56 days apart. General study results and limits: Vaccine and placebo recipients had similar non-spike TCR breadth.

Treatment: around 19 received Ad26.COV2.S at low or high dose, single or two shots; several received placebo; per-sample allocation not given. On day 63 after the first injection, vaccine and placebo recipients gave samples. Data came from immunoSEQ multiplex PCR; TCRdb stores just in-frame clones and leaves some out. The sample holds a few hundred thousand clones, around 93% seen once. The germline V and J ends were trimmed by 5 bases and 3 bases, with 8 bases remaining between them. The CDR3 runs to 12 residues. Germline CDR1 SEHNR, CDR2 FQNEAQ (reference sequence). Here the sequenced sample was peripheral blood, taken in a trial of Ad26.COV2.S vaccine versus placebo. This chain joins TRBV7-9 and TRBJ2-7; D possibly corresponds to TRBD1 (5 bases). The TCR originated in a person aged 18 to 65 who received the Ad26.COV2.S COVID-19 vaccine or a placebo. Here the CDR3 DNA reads TGTGCCAGCAGCGGCAGGGACTACGAGCAGTACTTC. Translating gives CASSGRDYEQYF.